This is a list of T cell receptor beta chains from one sample in a study of cytomegalovirus exposure and HLA in healthy donors. Clones were read by immunoSEQ multiplex PCR, and TCRdb kept only the in-frame ones, dropping some. The repertoire includes 130,000 to 150,000 clones, approximately 79% of them detected once, and 1.7% sits in the top ten. Material for sequencing was PBMCs. All receptors derive from a woman aged 25-40 years in good health and CMV-seronegative. The CDR3 runs from the conserved cysteine through the conserved F or W. D genes are given only for firm matches. Rows may omit the clone size; those that give it use once, few, many or a size class.

- TRBJ2-1 TRBD2 TRBV14 CASSQTSLGLAGRYSYNEQFF TGTGCCAGCAGCCAAACTAGCCTCGGACTAGCGGGGAGATACTCCTACAATGAGCAGTTCTTC
- TRBJ1-2 TRBD1 TRBV16 CASSYFQETGNGYTF TGTGCCAGCAGCTATTTTCAGGAGACAGGGAATGGCTACACCTTC
- TRBJ2-1 TRBD1 TRBV28 CAARRTGVRPDEQFF TGTGCCGCACGCCGGACAGGGGTCCGGCCTGATGAGCAGTTCTTC
- TRBJ2-7 TRBD2 TRBV2 CASKAGGYEQYF TGTGCCAGCAAAGCGGGGGGCTACGAGCAGTACTTC
- TRBJ2-4 TRBD2 TRBV6-1 CASSEAPSGGKNIQYF TGTGCCAGCAGTGAAGCCCCCTCGGGAGGGAAAAACATTCAGTACTTC
medium-sized TRBJ1-4 - TRBV11-2 CASSFIGSNEKLFF TGTGCCAGCAGCTTCATCGGGTCTAATGAAAAACTGTTTTTT
- TRBJ1-3 TRBD1 TRBV9 CASSVSPDRAGNTIYF TGTGCCAGCAGCGTAAGCCCAGACAGGGCCGGGAACACCATATATTTT
few TRBJ1-4 - TRBV4-2 CASSQDEGAGASEKLFF TGTGCCAGCAGCCAAGACGAGGGTGCAGGGGCATCTGAAAAACTGTTTTTT
- TRBJ2-2 TRBD1 TRBV27 CASRGQLLTGELFF TGTGCCAGTCGGGGACAGCTACTCACCGGGGAGCTGTTTTTT
- TRBJ2-1 TRBD1 TRBV11-3 CASSFSFTGGRGGEQFF TGTGCCAGCAGCTTCTCCTTCACAGGGGGGCGCGGCGGTGAGCAGTTCTTC
- TRBJ1-1 TRBD1 TRBV5-1 CASSKGQGRLNTEAFF TGCGCCAGCAGCAAAGGACAGGGACGACTTAACACTGAAGCTTTCTTT
- TRBJ2-1 - TRBV5-1 CASSLVPRVRSHEQFF TGCGCCAGCAGCTTGGTCCCCAGAGTCAGGTCCCATGAGCAGTTCTTC
- TRBJ2-3 TRBD2 TRBV11-2 CASSIRTSGGASANTQYF TGTGCCAGCAGCATCAGGACTAGCGGGGGGGCCAGTGCAAATACGCAGTATTTT
once TRBJ1-1 - TRBV9 CASSGIQGGTEAFF TGTGCCAGCAGCGGAATTCAGGGAGGGACTGAAGCTTTCTTT
- TRBJ2-2 - TRBV2 CASGTGLAYTGELFF TGTGCCAGCGGCACAGGGCTAGCCTACACCGGGGAGCTGTTTTTT
- TRBJ1-5 TRBD1 TRBV19 CASRWGQASNQPQHF TGTGCCAGTAGATGGGGACAGGCTAGCAATCAGCCCCAGCATTTT
- TRBJ2-7 - TRBV5-1 CASRGLAGAYEQYF TGCGCCAGCAGGGGGCTAGCAGGGGCCTACGAGCAGTACTTC
- TRBJ2-3 TRBD2 TRBV27 CASSLSGGVSSTDTQYF TGTGCCAGCAGTTTATCGGGGGGGGTATCCAGCACAGATACGCAGTATTTT
- TRBJ1-4 - TRBV5-1 CASSLYSTNEKLFF TGCGCCAGCAGCTTGTATTCAACTAATGAAAAACTGTTTTTT
- TRBJ2-1 TRBD2 TRBV2 CASAASGSYNEQFF TGTGCCAGTGCGGCTAGCGGGTCGTACAATGAGCAGTTCTTC
few TRBJ2-3 TRBD2 TRBV5-1 CASSLAGGASTDTQYF TGCGCCAGCAGCTTGGCGGGGGGGGCGAGCACAGATACGCAGTATTTT
- TRBJ2-7 - TRBV19 CASGDSRQQYF TGTGCCAGCGGGGACTCACGGCAGCAGTACTTC
- TRBJ2-7 - TRBV10-1 CASSARDIYEQYF TGCGCCAGCAGTGCCCGGGACATCTACGAGCAGTACTTC
once TRBJ2-5 - TRBV5-1 CASSPSEGRQETQYF TGCGCCAGCAGCCCCTCTGAGGGGAGGCAAGAGACCCAGTACTTC
- TRBJ1-5 TRBD1 TRBV18 CASSYRGQPQHF TGTGCCAGCTCCTACAGGGGCCAGCCCCAGCATTTT
- TRBJ2-2 TRBD1 TRBV11-1 CASSARQGSGELFF TGTGCCAGCAGTGCACGACAGGGGAGCGGGGAGCTGTTTTTT
- TRBJ2-1 TRBD2 TRBV5-1 CASSLVPSGGYNEQFF TGCGCCAGCAGCTTGGTGCCTAGCGGGGGGTATAATGAGCAGTTCTTC
- TRBJ1-5 - TRBV15 CATSPYRVFQPQHF TGTGCCACCAGCCCCTACAGGGTTTTTCAGCCCCAGCATTTT
- TRBJ1-5 - TRBV5-6 CASSRREDQPQHF TGTGCCAGCAGCCGGAGGGAGGATCAGCCCCAGCATTTT
- TRBJ2-7 - TRBV11-2 CASSPAMSYEQYF TGTGCCAGCAGCCCCGCTATGAGCTACGAGCAGTACTTC
- TRBJ2-4 TRBD1 TRBV30 CAWSKAGTGTKNIQYF TGTGCCTGGAGTAAGGCGGGGACAGGGACTAAAAACATTCAGTACTTC
few TRBJ2-1 - TRBV15 CATSREVARSYNEQFF TGTGCCACCAGCAGAGAGGTAGCCCGCTCCTACAATGAGCAGTTCTTC
- TRBJ2-3 - TRBV9 CASSAMPGGTRDTQYF TGTGCCAGCAGCGCCATGCCGGGGGGCACACGGGATACGCAGTATTTT
- TRBJ1-2 TRBD1 TRBV27 CASSVQGAGGYTF TGTGCCAGCAGCGTACAGGGGGCGGGAGGCTACACCTTC